This TCR beta chain was captured in a study of cytomegalovirus exposure and HLA in healthy donors. V lost 6 bases, J lost 3 bases, and 15 bases lay in between. CDR1 is SGHNT and CDR2 is YYREEE in the germline V gene (reference sequence). The CDR3 has 14 amino acids. It was with 60 Vbeta and 13 Jbeta primers that the PCR ran. Here immunoSEQ multiplex PCR was the method, and the copy in TCRdb shows in-frame clones only, minus some. The data show 150,000 or so clones, with just under 75% seen just once and about 1.5% held by the top ten. This chain links TRBV5-4 with TRBJ1-2, with D maybe TRBD1 (6 bases). Source material: PBMCs. The receptor was derived from a woman younger than 35 in good health and CMV-seronegative. Here the CDR3 reads CASNPTGMDYGYTF. The DNA of the CDR3 is TGTGCCAGCAACCCTACAGGGATGGACTATGGCTACACCTTC.